This T cell receptor beta chain derives from a study of T cells in Graves' hyperthyroidism and ophthalmopathy. Study summary: Peripheral blood was drawn at first diagnosis, prior to all treatment.

Trimming stripped 3 bases from V and 10 bases from J, with 11 bases between. The CDR3 has 12 residues. Per the germline V gene, CDR1 is SGHRS and CDR2 is YFSETQ. A word on this clonotype: Its antigen is still unknown.

Study-wide results and caveats: A model using 13 V-J features told ophthalmopathy apart from stable hyperthyroidism.

Amplification targeted TCR beta CDR3 regions from RNA transcripts. During a first-round RT-PCR of the TCR CDR3, the HTBI primer set was used. TCRdb re-derived calls from the multiplex PCR reads in MiXCR, one entry per CDR3 protein. The sample records more than 150,000 distinct CDR3 sequences, about 17% being singletons. Those patients with uncontrolled infection, other autoimmune disease, pregnancy or lactation were excluded. Cells are PBMCs isolated from 10 ml of fresh blood. The receptor's source is a woman aged 50 to 65 with Graves' hyperthyroidism. Sequencing input: blood. This chain connects TRBV5-1 to TRBJ2-1; a weak D match, TRBD2 (6 bases). Here the CDR3 reads CASSYGEEEQFF. As DNA, the CDR3 is TGCGCCAGCAGCTACGGGGAGGAGGAGCAGTTCTTC.